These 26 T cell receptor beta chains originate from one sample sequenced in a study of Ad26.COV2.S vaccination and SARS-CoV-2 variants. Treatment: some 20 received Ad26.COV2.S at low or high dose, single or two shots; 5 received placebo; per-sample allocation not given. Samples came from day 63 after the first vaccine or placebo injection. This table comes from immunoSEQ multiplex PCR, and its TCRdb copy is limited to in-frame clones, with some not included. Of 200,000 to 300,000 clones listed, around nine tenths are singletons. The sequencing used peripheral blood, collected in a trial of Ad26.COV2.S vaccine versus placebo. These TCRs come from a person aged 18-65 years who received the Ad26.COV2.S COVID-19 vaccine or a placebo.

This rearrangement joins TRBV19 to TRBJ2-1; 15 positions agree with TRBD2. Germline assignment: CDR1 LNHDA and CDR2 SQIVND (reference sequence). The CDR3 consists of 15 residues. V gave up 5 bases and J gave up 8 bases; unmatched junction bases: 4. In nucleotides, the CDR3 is TGTGCCAGTAGTCCTCGGACTAGCGGGGGGGATGAGCAGTTCTTC. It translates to CASSPRTSGGDEQFF.

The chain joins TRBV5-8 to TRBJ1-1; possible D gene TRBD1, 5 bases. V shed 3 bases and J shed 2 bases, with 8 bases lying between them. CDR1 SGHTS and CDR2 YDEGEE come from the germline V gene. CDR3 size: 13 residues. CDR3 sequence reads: CASSSDSNTEAFF. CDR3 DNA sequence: TGTGCCAGCAGCTCTGACAGTAACACTGAAGCTTTCTTT.

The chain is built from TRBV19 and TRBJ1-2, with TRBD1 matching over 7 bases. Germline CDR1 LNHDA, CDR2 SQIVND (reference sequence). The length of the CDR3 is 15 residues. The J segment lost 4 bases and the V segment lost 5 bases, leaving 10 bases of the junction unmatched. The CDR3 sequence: CASSVGDRAGYGYTF. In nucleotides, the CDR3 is TGTGCCAGTAGTGTGGGAGACAGGGCTGGCTATGGCTACACCTTC.

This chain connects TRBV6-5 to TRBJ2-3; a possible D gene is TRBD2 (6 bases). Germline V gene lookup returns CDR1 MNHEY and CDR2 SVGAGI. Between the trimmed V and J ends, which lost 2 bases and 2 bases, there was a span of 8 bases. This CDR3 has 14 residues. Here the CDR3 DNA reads TGTGCCAGCAGTTACGGGGGGACCACAGATACGCAGTATTTT. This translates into CASSYGGTTDTQYF.

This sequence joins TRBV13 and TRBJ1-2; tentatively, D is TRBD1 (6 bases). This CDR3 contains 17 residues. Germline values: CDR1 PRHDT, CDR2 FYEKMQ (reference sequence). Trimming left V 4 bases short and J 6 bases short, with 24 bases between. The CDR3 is CASSSLRHYRVPDGYTF. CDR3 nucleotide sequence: TGTGCCAGCAGCTCCCTACGCCACTACAGGGTGCCTGATGGCTACACCTTC.

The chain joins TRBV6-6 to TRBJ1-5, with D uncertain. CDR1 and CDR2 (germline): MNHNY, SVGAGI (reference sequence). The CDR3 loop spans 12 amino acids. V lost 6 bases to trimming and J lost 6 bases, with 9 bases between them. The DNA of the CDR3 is TGTGCCAGCAGCCGAGAGAGTCAGCCCCAGCATTTT. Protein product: CASSRESQPQHF.

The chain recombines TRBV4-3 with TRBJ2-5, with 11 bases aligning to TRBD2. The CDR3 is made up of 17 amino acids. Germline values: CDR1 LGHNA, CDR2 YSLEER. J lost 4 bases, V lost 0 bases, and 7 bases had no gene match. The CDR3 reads CASSQDVALAGAETQYF. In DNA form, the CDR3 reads TGCGCCAGCAGCCAAGACGTAGCACTAGCGGGGGCAGAGACCCAGTACTTC.

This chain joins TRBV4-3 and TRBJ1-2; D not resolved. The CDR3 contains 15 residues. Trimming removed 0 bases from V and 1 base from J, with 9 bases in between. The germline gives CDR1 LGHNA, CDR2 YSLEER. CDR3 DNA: TGCGCCAGCAGCCAAGATCCCGACCTTAACTATGGCTACACCTTC. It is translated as CASSQDPDLNYGYTF.

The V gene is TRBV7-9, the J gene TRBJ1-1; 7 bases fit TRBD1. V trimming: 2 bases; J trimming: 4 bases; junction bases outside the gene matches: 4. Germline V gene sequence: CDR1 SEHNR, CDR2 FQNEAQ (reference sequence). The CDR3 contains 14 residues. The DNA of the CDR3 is TGTGCCAGCAGCTTACCGACAGGGATCACTGAAGCTTTCTTT. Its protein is CASSLPTGITEAFF.

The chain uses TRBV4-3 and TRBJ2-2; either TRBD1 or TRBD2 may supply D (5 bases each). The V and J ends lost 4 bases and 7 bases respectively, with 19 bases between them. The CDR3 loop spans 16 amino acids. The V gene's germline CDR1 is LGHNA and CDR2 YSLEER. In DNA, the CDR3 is TGCGCCAGCAGCCCCAGGGACCGGCTACCTTACGGGGAGCTGTTTTTT. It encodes CASSPRDRLPYGELFF.

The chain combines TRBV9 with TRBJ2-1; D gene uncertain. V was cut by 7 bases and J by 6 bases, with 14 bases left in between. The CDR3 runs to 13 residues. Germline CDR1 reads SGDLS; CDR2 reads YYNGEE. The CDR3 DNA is TGTGCCAGCCGTCAGTTGGTAAGCAATGAGCAGTTCTTC. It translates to CASRQLVSNEQFF.

CDR3 loop: CATSDLRTSGRVSNEQFF. In DNA, the CDR3 is TGTGCCACCAGTGATTTGAGAACTAGCGGGAGGGTAAGTAATGAGCAGTTCTTC. The chain combines TRBV24-1 with TRBJ2-1; TRBD2 agrees at 13 bases. There are 18 residues in the CDR3. V shed 0 bases, J shed 7 bases, and the junction held 8 bases outside the gene matches. The germline V gene has CDR1 KGHDR and CDR2 SFDVKD.

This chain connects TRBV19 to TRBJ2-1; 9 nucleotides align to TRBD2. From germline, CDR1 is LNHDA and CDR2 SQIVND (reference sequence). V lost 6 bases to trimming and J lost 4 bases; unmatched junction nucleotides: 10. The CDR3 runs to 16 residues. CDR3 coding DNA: TGTGCCAGTAGCCCTCGGGCTAGCGGGAAGTACAATGAGCAGTTCTTC. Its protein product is CASSPRASGKYNEQFF.

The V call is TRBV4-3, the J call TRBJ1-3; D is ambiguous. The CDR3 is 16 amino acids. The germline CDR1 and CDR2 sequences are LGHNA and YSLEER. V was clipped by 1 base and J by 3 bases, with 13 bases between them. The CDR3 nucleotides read TGCGCCAGCAGCCAAGGGCTACAGACGGGTGGAAACACCATATATTTT. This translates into CASSQGLQTGGNTIYF.

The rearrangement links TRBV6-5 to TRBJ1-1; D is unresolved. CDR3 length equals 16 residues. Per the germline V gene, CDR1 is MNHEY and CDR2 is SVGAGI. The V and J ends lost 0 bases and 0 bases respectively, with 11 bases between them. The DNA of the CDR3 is TGTGCCAGCAGTTACTCAAGAGGACGGGTGAACACTGAAGCTTTCTTT. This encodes CASSYSRGRVNTEAFF.

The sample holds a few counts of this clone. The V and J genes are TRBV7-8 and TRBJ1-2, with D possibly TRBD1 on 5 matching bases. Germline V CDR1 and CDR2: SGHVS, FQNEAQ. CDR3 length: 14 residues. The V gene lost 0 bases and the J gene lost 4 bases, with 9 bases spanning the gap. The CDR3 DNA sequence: TGTGCCAGCAGCTTAGCAGGGGCATTCTATGGCTACACCTTC. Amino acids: CASSLAGAFYGYTF.

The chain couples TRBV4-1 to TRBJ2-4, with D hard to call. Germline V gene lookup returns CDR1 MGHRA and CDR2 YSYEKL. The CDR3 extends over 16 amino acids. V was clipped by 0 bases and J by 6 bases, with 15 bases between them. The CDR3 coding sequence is TGCGCCAGCAGCCAAGATCGGATAGATCGGAGAAACATTCAGTACTTC. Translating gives CASSQDRIDRRNIQYF.

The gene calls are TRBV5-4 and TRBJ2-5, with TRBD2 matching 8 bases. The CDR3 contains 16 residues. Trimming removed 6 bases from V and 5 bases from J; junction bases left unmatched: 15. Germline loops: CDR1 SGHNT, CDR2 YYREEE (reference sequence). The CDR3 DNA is TGTGCCAGCATGTCTCCCAGCGGGAGTCAGTTGGAGACCCAGTACTTC. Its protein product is CASMSPSGSQLETQYF.

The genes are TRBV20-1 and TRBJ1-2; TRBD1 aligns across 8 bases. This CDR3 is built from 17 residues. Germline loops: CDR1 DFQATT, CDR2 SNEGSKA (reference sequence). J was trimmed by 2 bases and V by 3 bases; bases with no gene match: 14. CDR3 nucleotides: TGCAGTGCTAGTCTCGGACAGGGAGGTAGGAAGAACTATGGCTACACCTTC. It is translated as CSASLGQGGRKNYGYTF.

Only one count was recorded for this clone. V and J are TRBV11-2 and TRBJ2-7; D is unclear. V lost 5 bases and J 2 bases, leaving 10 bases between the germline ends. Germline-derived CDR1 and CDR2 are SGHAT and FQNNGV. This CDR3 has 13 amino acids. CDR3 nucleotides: TGTGCCAGCAGCGGCGACTTCGCCTACGAGCAGTACTTC. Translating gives CASSGDFAYEQYF.

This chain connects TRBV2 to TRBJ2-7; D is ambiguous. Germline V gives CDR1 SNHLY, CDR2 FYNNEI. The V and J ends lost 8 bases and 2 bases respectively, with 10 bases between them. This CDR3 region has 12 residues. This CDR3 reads CASGTLTYEQYF. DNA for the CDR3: TGTGCCAGCGGTACTCTCACCTACGAGCAGTACTTC.

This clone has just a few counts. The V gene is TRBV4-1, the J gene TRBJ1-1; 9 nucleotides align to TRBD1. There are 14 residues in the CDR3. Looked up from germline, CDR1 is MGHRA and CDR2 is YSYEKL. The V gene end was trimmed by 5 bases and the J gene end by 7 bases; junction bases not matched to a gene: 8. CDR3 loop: CASSATGGRGEAFF. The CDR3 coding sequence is TGCGCCAGCAGCGCCACAGGGGGCCGGGGTGAAGCTTTCTTT.

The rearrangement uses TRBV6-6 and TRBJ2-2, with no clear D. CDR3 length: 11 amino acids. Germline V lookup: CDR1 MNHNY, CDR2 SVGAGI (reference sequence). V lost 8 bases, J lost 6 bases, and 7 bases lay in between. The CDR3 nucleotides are TGTGCCAGCCGCTTAGCCGGGGAGCTGTTTTTT. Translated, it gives CASRLAGELFF.

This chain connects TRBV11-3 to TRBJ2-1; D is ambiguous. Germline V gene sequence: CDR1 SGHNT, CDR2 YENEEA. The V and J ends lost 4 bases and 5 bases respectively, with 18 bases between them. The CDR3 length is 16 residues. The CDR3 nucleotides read TGTGCCAGCAGCTCGAGACCCCCCCCCGCCAACAATGAGCAGTTCTTC. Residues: CASSSRPPPANNEQFF.

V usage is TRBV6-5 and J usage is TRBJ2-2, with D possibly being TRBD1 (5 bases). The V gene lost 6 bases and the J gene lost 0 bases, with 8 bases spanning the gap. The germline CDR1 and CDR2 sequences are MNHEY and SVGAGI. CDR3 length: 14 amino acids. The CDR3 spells CASRTTANTGELFF. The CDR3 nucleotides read TGTGCCAGCAGGACGACAGCGAACACCGGGGAGCTGTTTTTT.

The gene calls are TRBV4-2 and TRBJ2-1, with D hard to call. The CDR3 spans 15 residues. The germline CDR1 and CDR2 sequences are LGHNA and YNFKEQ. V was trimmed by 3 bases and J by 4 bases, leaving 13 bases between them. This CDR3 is CASSQSGSKYNEQFF. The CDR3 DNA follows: TGTGCCAGCAGCCAGTCTGGGTCAAAGTACAATGAGCAGTTCTTC.